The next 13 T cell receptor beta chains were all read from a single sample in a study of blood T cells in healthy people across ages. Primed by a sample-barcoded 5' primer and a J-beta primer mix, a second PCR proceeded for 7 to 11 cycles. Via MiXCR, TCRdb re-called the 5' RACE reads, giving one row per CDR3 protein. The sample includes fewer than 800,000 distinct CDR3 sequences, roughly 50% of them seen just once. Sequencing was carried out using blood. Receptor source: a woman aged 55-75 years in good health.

In DNA form, the CDR3 reads TGTGCCAGCAGGGACAGTAGCTCCTACGAGCAGTACTTC. Amino acids: CASRDSSSYEQYF. The V call is TRBV28, the J call TRBJ2-4, with D possibly being TRBD1 (6 bases). TRBJ2-7 matches the DNA end more closely, so the J call is doubtful. The CDR3 has 13 residues. Germline lookup yields CDR1 MDHEN and CDR2 SYDVKM.

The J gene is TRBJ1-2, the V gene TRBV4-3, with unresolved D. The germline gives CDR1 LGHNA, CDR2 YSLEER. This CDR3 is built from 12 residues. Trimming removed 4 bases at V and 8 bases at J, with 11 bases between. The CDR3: CASSPLSGGYTF. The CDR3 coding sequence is TGCGCCAGCAGCCCCCTTTCGGGCGGCTACACCTTC.

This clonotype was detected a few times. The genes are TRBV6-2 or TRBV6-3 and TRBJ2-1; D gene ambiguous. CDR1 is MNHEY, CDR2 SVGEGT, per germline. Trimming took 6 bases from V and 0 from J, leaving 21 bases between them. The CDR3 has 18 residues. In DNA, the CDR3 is TGTGCCAGCAGACCCGGAATAACCCAAAATAGCTCCTACAATGAGCAGTTCTTC. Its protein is CASRPGITQNSSYNEQFF.

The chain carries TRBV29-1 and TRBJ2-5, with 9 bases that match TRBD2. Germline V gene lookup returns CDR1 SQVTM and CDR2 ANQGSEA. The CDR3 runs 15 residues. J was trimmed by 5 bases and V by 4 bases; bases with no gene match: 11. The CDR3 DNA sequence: TGCAGCGTTGTTTTAGCGGGAGAGGTCAGGGAGACCCAGTACTTC. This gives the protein CSVVLAGEVRETQYF.

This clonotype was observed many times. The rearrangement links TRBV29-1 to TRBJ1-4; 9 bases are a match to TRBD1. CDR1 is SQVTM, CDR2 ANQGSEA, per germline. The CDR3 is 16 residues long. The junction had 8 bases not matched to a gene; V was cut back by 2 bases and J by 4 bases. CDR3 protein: CSVESGTGWNNEKLFF. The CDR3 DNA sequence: TGCAGCGTTGAATCCGGGACAGGGTGGAATAATGAAAAACTGTTTTTT.

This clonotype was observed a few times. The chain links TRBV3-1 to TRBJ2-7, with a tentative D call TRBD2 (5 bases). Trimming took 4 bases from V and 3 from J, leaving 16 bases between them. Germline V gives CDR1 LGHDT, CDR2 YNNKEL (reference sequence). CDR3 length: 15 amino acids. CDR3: CASSPSRTSYYEQYF. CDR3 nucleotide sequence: TGTGCCAGCAGCCCGAGCCGGACTTCTTACTACGAGCAGTACTTC.

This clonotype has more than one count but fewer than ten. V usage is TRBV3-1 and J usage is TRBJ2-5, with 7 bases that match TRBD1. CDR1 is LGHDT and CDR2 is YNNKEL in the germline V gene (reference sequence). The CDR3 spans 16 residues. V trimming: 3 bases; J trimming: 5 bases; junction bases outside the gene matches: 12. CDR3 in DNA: TGTGCCAGCAGCCACATAGGACAGGCACATCGTGAGACCCAGTACTTC. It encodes CASSHIGQAHRETQYF.

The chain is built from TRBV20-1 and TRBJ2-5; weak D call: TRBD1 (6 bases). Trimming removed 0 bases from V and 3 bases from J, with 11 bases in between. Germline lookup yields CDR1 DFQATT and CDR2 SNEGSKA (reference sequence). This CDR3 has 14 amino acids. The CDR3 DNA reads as TGCAGTGCTAGAGATAGGGGGTGGAAAGAGACCCAGTACTTC. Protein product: CSARDRGWKETQYF.

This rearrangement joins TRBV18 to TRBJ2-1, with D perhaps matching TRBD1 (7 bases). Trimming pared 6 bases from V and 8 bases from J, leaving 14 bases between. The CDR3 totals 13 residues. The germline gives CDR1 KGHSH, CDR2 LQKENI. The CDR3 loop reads CASSPSRGDEQFF. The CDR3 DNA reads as TGTGCCAGCTCGCCTTCCAGGGGGGATGAGCAGTTCTTC.

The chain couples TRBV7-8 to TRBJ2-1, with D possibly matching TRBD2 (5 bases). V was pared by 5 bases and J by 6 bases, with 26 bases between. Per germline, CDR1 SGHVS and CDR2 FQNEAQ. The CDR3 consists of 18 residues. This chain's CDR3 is CASSPRESIGIRANEQFF. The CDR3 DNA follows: TGTGCCAGCAGCCCGAGGGAGTCGATCGGCATTAGAGCCAATGAGCAGTTCTTC.

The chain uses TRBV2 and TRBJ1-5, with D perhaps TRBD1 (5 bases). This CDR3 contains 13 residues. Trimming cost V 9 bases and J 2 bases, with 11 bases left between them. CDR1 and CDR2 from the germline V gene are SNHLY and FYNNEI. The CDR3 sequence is CASRTGGNQPQHF. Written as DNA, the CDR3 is TGTGCCAGTCGGACGGGGGGCAATCAGCCCCAGCATTTT.

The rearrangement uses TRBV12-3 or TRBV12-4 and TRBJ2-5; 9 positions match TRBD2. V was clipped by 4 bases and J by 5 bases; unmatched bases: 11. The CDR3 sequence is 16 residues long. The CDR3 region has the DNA TGTGCCAGCAGTTCTTTTGCGGGAGGGGGAACGGAGACCCAGTACTTC. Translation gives CASSSFAGGGTETQYF.

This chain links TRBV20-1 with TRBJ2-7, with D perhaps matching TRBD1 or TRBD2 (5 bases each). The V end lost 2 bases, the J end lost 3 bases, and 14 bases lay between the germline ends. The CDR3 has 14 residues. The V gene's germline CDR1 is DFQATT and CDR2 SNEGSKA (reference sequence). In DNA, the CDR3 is TGCAGTGCTAGATCGGGGCAGGGAGACTACGAGCAGTACTTC. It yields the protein CSARSGQGDYEQYF.